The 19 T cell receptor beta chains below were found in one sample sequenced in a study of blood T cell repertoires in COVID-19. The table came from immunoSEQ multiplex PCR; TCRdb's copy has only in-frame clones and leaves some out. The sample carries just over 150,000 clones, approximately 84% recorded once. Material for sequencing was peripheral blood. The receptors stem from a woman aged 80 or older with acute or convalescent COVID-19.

CDR3 region: CASSRDRNLNTEAFF. As DNA, the CDR3 is TGTGCCAGCAGTCGGGACAGAAACCTTAACACTGAAGCTTTCTTT. V is TRBV2 and J is TRBJ1-1; TRBD1 matches 7 bases. J lost 2 bases, V lost 5 bases, and 8 bases had no gene match. Looked up from germline, CDR1 is SNHLY and CDR2 is FYNNEI. The length of the CDR3 is 15 residues.

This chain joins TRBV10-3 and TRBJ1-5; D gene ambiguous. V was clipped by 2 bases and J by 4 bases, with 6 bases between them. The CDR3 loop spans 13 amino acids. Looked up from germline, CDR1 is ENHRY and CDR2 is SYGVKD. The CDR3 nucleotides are TGTGCCATCAGTGAGCGGGAGAATCAGCCCCAGCATTTT. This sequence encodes CAISERENQPQHF.

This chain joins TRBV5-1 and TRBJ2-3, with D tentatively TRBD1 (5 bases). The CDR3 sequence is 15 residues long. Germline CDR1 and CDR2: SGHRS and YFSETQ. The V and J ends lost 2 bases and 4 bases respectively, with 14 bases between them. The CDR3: CASSLPRQTPDTQYF. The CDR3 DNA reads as TGCGCCAGCAGCTTACCTCGACAGACACCAGATACGCAGTATTTT.

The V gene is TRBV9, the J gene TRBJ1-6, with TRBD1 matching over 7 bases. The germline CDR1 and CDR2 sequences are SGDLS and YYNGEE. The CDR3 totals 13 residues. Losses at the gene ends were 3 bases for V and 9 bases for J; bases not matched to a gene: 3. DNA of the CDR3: TGTGCCAGCAGCGCCCAGGGGGGTTCACCCCTCCACTTT. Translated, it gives CASSAQGGSPLHF. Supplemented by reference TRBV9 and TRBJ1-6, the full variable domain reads DSGVTQTPKHLITATGQRVTLRCSPRSGDLSVYWYQQSLDQGLQFLIQYYNGEERAKGNILERFSAQQFPDLHSELNLSSLELGDSALYFCASSAQGGSPLHFGNGTRLTVT.

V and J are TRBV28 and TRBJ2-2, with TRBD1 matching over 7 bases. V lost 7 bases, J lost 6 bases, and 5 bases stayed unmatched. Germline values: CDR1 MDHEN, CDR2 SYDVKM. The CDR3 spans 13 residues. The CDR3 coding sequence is TGTGCCAGCACAGGGGGAAATTCCGGGGAGCTGTTTTTT. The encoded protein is CASTGGNSGELFF.

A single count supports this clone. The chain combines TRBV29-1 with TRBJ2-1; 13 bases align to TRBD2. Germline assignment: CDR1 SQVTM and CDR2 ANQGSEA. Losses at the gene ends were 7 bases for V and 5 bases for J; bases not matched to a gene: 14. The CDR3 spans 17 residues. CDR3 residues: CSAEGLAGVGNNNEQFF. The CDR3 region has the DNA TGCAGCGCGGAAGGACTAGCGGGAGTTGGGAACAACAATGAGCAGTTCTTC.

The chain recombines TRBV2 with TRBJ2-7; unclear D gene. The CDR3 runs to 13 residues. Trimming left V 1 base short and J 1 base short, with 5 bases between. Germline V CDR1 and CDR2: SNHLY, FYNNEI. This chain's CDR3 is CASSEVLSYEQYF. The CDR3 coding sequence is TGTGCCAGCAGTGAAGTTCTGTCCTACGAGCAGTACTTC.

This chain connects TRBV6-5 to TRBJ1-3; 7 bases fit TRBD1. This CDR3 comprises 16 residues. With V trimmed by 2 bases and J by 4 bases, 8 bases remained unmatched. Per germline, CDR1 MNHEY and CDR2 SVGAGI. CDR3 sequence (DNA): TGTGCCAGCAGTTACGGCGCGACAGGGCTAGGAAACACCATATATTTT. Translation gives CASSYGATGLGNTIYF.

CDR3 sequence: CATSAYQETQYF. The CDR3 bases are TGTGCCACCAGCGCGTACCAAGAGACCCAGTACTTC. The chain is built from TRBV15 and TRBJ2-5; D gene unclear. This CDR3 comprises 12 residues. The V end was cut by 5 bases, the J end by 0 bases, with 4 bases between. The germline CDR1 and CDR2 sequences are LNHNV and YYDKDF (reference sequence).

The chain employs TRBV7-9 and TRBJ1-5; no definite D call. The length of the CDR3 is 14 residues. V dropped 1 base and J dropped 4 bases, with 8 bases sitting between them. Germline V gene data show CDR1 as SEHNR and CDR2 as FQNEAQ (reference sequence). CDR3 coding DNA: TGTGCCAGCAGCTTAGACTCGGGGAATCAGCCCCAGCATTTT. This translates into CASSLDSGNQPQHF.

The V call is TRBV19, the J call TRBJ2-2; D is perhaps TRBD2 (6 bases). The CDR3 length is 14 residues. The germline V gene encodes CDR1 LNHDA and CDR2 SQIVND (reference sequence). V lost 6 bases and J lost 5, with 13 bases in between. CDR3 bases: TGTGCCAGTAGACCACGGGAGTTAACCGGGGAGCTGTTTTTT. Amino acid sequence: CASRPRELTGELFF.

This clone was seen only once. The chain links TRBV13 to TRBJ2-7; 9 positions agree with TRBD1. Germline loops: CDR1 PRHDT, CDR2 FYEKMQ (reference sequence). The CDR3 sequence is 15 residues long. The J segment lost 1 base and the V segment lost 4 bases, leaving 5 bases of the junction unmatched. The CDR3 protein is CASSYDRGISYEQYF. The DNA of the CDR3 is TGTGCCAGCAGCTATGACAGGGGGATATCCTACGAGCAGTACTTC.

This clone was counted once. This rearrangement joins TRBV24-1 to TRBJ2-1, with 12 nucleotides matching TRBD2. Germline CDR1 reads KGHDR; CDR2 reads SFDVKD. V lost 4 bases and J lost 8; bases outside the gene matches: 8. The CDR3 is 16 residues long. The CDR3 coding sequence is TGTGCCACCAGTGACCGCACTAGCGGGAGGATCGATGAGCAGTTCTTC. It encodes CATSDRTSGRIDEQFF.

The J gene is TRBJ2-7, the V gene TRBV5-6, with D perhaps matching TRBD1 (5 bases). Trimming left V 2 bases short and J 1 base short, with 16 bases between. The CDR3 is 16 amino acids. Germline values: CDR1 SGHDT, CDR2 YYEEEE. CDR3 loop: CASSFRQTAPSYEQYF. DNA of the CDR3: TGTGCCAGCAGCTTCCGACAGACAGCCCCGTCCTACGAGCAGTACTTC.

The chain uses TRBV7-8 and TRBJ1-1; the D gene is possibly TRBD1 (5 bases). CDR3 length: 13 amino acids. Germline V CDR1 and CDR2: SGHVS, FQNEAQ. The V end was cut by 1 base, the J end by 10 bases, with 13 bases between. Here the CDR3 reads CASSLGQGLGAFF. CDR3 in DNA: TGTGCCAGCAGCTTAGGTCAGGGATTGGGAGCTTTCTTT.

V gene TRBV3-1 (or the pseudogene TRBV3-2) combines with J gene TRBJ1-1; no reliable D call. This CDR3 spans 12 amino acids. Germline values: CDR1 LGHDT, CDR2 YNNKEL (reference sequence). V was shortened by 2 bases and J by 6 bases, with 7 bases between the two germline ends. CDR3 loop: CASSQSGAEAFF. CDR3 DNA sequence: TGTGCCAGCAGCCAAAGCGGGGCTGAAGCTTTCTTT.

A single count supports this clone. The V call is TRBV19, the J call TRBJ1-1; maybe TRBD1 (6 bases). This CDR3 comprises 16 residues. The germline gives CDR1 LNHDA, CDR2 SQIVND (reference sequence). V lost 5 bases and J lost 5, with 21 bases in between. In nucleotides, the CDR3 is TGTGCCAGTAGTCTTCTTGTACGCGGGGGGCGGACTGAAGCTTTCTTT. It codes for CASSLLVRGGRTEAFF.

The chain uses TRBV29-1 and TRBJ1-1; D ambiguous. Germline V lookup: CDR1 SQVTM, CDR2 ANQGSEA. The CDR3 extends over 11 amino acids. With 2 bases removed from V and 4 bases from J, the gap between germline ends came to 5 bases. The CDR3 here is CSVEPGTEAFF. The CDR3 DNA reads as TGCAGCGTTGAACCCGGCACTGAAGCTTTCTTT.

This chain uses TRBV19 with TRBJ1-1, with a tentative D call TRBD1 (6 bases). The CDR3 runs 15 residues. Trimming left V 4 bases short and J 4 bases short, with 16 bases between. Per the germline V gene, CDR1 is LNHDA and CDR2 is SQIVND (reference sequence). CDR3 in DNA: TGTGCCAGTAGTACATTAACAGGGTCGGGCACTGAAGCTTTCTTT. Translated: CASSTLTGSGTEAFF. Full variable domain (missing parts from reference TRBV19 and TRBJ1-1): DGGITQSPKYLFRKEGQNVTLSCEQNLNHDAMYWYRQDPGQGLRLIYYSQIVNDFQKGDIAEGYSVSREKKESFPLTVTSAQKNPTAFYLCASSTLTGSGTEAFFGQGTRLTVV.